What follows describes a single TCR beta chain. Its antigen is as yet unknown. These data belong to a study of cytomegalovirus exposure and HLA in healthy donors. It was with 60 Vbeta and 13 Jbeta primers that the PCR ran. The method was immunoSEQ multiplex PCR; TCRdb's version includes in-frame clones alone and lacks a portion of them. The sample lists some 150,000 clones, roughly three quarters occurring once. Study-wide findings and caveats: Evidence from a later analysis indicated that most CMV-associated TCR beta chains looked HLA-restricted. TCR beta V segments were, for the most part, productive about 87% or about 30% of the time in an earlier analysis. A later analysis reportedly found fewer N-insertions in an Asian-associated ancestry cluster than the approximately 730-donor mean.

The CDR3 is 16 residues long. Germline loops: CDR1 SGHTA, CDR2 FQGNSA. Trimming shortened V by 4 bases and J by 1 base, and 15 bases separated the two germline ends. This sequence joins TRBV7-2 and TRBJ2-3; perhaps TRBD2 as D (6 bases). This clonotype originated in a human donor in good health. Source material: PBMCs. The chain's CDR3 is CASSSRGPWGTDTQYF. DNA of the CDR3: TGTGCCAGCAGCTCGCGGGGACCCTGGGGCACAGATACGCAGTATTTT.